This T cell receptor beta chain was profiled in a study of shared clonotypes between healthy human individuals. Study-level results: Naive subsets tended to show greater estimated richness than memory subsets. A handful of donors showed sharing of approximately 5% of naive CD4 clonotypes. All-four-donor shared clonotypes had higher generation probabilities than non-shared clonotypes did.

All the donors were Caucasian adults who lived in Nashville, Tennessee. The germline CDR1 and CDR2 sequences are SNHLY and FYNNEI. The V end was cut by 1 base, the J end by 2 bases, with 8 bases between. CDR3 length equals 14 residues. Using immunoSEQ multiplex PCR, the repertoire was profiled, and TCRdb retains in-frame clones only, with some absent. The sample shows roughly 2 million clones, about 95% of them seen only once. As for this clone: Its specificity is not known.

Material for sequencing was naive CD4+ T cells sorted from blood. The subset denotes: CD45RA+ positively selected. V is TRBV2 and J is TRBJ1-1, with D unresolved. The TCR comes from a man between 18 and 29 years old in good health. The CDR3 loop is CASSEVLVNTEAFF. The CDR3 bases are TGTGCCAGCAGTGAAGTACTGGTAAACACTGAAGCTTTCTTT.